This T cell receptor (beta chain) stems from a study of CD8 T cells in Susac syndrome. The trim removed 3 bases at V and 3 bases at J, leaving 3 bases unmatched. The CDR3 consists of 14 residues. Germline V gene data show CDR1 as MNHEY and CDR2 as SMNVEV (reference sequence). Random hexamers were used to reverse transcribe the RNA input (roughly 0.5 to 1 ug). Multiplex immunoSEQ PCR targeted 54 Vbeta and 13 Jbeta TCR beta segments. One entry per CDR3 protein, called by TCRdb with MiXCR from the immunoSEQ multiplex PCR reads. The sample carries about 120,000 distinct CDR3 sequences, 85% to 95% recorded once. Sequencing of TCR beta was performed on blood CD8+ T cells and on blood CD4+ T cells.

The TCR sequence derives from a human donor in good health. Sequencing was done on a sample of CD8+ T cells from PBMCs. This chain uses TRBV27 with TRBJ2-7; 9 bases are a match to TRBD1. Here the CDR3 reads CASSLGQGIYEQYF. The CDR3 DNA sequence: TGTGCCAGCAGTTTGGGACAGGGAATCTACGAGCAGTACTTC.